Described below is a single T cell receptor (beta chain) sequence and its context. With a much larger clone just one base away, this may be a read error. Additional DNA sequences in this sample encode the identical CDR3. The data were taken from a study of shared clonotypes between healthy human individuals. Deletions cut 2 bases from V and 3 bases from J, with 4 bases between. CDR1 MRHNA and CDR2 SNTAGT come from the germline V gene. The length of the CDR3 is 13 residues. TCRdb's copy holds only in-frame clones and misses some; the assay was immunoSEQ multiplex PCR. This sample yields fewer than 600,000 clones, of which 60% to 80% are seen a single time; 12% belongs to the top ten. Among the donors, all were Caucasian adults who lived in Nashville, Tennessee.

V and J are TRBV6-4 and TRBJ2-2, with D hard to call. The receptor was derived from a middle-aged woman in good health. Some clones in this sample may be carry-over from other donors' samples. Sequencing was carried out using PBMCs. CDR3 sequence: CASSDRDTGELFF. In DNA form, the CDR3 reads TGTGCCAGCAGTGACCGGGACACCGGGGAGCTGTTTTTT.